Below, one T cell receptor beta chain is given with its context. This entry belongs to a study of CD8+ T cells in alopecia areata. This CDR3 is 12 amino acids long. From germline, CDR1 is SQVTM and CDR2 ANQGSEA. Between the trimmed V and J ends, which lost 4 bases and 4 bases, there was a span of 10 bases. Extracted RNA was reverse transcribed, and the resulting cDNA served as sequencing template. The protocol was immunoSEQ multiplex PCR, while the TCRdb copy is restricted to in-frame clones and leaves out a portion. The sample contains roughly 150,000 clones, around 55% of which appear only once. The genes are TRBV29-1 and TRBJ1-1; weak D call: TRBD1 (5 bases). The sequence was obtained from a human donor in good health. Sequenced: CD4+ T cells sorted from blood. CDR3 bases: TGCAGCGTTGCGGTGGGGCCCACTGAAGCTTTCTTT. Amino acid sequence: CSVAVGPTEAFF.